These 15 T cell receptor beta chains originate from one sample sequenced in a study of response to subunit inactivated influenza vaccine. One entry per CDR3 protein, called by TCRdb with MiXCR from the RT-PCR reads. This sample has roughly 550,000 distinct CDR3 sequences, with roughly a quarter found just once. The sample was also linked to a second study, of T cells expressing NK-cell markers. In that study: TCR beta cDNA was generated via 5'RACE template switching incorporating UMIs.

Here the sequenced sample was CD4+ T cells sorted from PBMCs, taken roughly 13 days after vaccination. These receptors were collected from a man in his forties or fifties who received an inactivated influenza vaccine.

The CDR3 protein is CASSQGWTSGSSYNEQFF. CDR3 nucleotides: TGTGCCAGCAGCCAAGGGTGGACTAGCGGTAGCTCCTACAATGAGCAGTTCTTC. The rearrangement joins TRBV3-1 to TRBJ2-1, with TRBD2 matching 10 bases. Losses at the gene ends were 1 base for V and 0 bases for J; bases not matched to a gene: 6. Germline V gene data show CDR1 as LGHDT and CDR2 as YNNKEL (reference sequence). This CDR3 comprises 18 residues.

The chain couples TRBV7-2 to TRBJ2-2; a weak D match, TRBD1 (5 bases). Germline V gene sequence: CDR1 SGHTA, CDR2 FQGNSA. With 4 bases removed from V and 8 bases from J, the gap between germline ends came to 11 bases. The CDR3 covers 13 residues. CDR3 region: CASSSQGIGELFF. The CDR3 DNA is TGTGCCAGCAGCTCCCAGGGTATTGGGGAGCTGTTTTTT.

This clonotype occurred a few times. CDR3 in amino acids: CSAMTGYTGELFF. The CDR3 DNA follows: TGCAGTGCGATGACGGGTTACACCGGGGAGCTGTTTTTT. This sequence joins TRBV20-1 and TRBJ2-2; no reliable D call. This CDR3 has 13 residues. The germline V and J ends were trimmed by 6 bases and 3 bases, with 11 bases remaining between them. The germline CDR1 and CDR2 sequences are DFQATT and SNEGSKA (reference sequence).

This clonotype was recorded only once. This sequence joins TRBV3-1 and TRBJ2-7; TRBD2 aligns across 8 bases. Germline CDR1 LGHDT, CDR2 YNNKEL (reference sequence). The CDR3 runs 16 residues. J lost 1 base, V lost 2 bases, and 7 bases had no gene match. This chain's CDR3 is CASSQMRTSPSYEQYF. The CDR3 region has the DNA TGTGCCAGCAGCCAAATGCGGACTAGCCCGTCCTACGAGCAGTACTTC.

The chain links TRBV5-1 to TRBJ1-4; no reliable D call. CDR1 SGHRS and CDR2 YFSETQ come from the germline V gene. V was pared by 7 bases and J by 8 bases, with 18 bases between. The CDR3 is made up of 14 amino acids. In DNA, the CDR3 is TGCGCCAGCGGCAGTGGTAAGGTTACGGAAAAACTGTTTTTT. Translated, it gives CASGSGKVTEKLFF.

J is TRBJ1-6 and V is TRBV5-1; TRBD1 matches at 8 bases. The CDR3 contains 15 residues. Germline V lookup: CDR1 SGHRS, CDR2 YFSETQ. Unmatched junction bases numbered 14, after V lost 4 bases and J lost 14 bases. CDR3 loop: CASSEGTGTLLTLHF. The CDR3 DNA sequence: TGCGCCAGCAGCGAAGGGACAGGCACCTTACTCACCCTCCACTTT.

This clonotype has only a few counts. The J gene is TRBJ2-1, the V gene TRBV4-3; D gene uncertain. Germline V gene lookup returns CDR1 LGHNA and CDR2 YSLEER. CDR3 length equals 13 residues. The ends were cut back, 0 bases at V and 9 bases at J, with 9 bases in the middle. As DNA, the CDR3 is TGCGCCAGCAGCCAAGAACAAGCGCGTGAGCAGTTCTTC. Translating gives CASSQEQAREQFF.

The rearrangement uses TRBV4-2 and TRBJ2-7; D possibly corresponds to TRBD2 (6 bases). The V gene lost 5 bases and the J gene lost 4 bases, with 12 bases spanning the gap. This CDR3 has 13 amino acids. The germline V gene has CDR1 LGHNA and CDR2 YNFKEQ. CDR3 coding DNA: TGTGCCAGCAGCAAGTGGGAGGCTTACGAGCAGTACTTC. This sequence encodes CASSKWEAYEQYF.

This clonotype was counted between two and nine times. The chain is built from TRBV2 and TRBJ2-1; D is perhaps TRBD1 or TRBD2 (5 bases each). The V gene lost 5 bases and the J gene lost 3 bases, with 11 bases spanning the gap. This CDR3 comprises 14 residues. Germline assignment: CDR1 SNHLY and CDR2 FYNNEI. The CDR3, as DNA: TGTGCCAGCAGTACGGGACGGAGCTACAATGAGCAGTTCTTC. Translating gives CASSTGRSYNEQFF.

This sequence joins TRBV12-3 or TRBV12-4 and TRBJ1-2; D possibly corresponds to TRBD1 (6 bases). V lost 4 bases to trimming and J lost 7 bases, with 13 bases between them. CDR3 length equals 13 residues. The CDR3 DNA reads TGTGCCAGCAGTTGGACAGCCGGGTCTGGCTACACCTTC. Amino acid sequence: CASSWTAGSGYTF.

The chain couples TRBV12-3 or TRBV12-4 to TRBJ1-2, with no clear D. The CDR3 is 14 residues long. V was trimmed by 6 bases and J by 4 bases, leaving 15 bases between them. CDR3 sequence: CASSELGKPYGYTF. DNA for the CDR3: TGTGCCAGCAGCGAATTGGGCAAACCCTATGGCTACACCTTC.

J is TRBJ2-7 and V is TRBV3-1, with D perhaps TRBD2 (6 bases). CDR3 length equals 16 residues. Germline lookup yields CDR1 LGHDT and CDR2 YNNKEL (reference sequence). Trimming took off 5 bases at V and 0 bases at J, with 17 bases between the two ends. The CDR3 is CASSGGASGYSYEQYF. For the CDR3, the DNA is TGTGCCAGCAGCGGGGGTGCGAGCGGGTACTCCTACGAGCAGTACTTC.

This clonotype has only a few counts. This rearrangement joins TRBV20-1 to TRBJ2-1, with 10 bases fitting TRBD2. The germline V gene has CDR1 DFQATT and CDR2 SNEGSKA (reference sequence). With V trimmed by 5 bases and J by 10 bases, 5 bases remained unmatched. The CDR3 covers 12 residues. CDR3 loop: CSAERGGLEQFF. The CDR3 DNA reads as TGCAGTGCTGAGCGGGGGGGCTTGGAGCAGTTCTTC.

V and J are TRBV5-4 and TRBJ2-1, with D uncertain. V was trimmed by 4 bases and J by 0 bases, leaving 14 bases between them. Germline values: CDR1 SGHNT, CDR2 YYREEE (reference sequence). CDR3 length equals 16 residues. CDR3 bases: TGTGCCAGCAGCCCCAGACATACGAGCTCCTACAATGAGCAGTTCTTC. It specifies CASSPRHTSSYNEQFF.

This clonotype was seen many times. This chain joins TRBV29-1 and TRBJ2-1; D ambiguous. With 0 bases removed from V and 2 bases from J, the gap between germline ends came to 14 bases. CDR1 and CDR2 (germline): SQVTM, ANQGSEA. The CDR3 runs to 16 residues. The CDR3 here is CSVEDRSGSAYNEQFF. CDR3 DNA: TGCAGCGTTGAAGATCGTTCGGGTTCCGCCTACAATGAGCAGTTCTTC.